Each of the 5 T cell receptor beta chains below was sequenced from the same sample in a study of OX40 agonist ivuxolimab in advanced cancers. Profiled with immunoSEQ multiplex PCR; TCRdb holds only in-frame clones, not every one. This sample yields around 60,000 clones, of which approximately 90% are seen a single time; 0.6% to 0.7% belongs to the top ten. The sequencing used CD4+ or CD8+ T cells sorted from blood, collected in a trial of the OX40 agonist ivuxolimab. These receptors came from an adult with an advanced solid tumor such as melanoma, head and neck, liver or kidney cancer.

The rearrangement links TRBV4-1 to TRBJ1-2; D is possibly TRBD1 (6 bases). The CDR3 consists of 15 residues. With 4 bases removed from V and 7 bases from J, the gap between germline ends came to 19 bases. CDR1 and CDR2 from the germline V gene are MGHRA and YSYEKL. CDR3 loop: CASSPEPQGGGGYTF. The CDR3 nucleotides are TGCGCCAGCAGCCCGGAACCACAGGGAGGAGGTGGCTACACCTTC.

The table lists this clone with a few counts. V usage is TRBV4-1 and J usage is TRBJ2-1, with 8 nucleotides matching TRBD1. The germline V gene has CDR1 MGHRA and CDR2 YSYEKL. CDR3 size: 17 residues. Trimming took 0 bases from V and 5 from J; bases not matched to a gene: 9. The CDR3 DNA sequence: TGCGCCAGCAGCCAAGATCCGCAGGGGGCGCAGGACAATGAGCAGTTCTTC. Residues: CASSQDPQGAQDNEQFF.

The V call is TRBV7-9, the J call TRBJ2-5; D is unclear. This CDR3 is built from 12 residues. The germline V gene encodes CDR1 SEHNR and CDR2 FQNEAQ (reference sequence). Trimming took 5 bases from V and 5 from J, leaving 9 bases between them. In DNA, the CDR3 is TGTGCCAGCAGCCCAAACGGGGAGACCCAGTACTTC. Its protein is CASSPNGETQYF.

The V and J genes are TRBV18 and TRBJ2-7, with D hard to call. V lost 3 bases and J 2 bases, leaving 5 bases between the germline ends. The CDR3 extends over 12 amino acids. CDR1 is KGHSH and CDR2 is LQKENI in the germline V gene. The CDR3 bases are TGTGCCAGCTCACCGGGGACCTACGAGCAGTACTTC. This codes for CASSPGTYEQYF.

The CDR3 loop reads CASKQGNYGYTF. The DNA of the CDR3 is TGTGCCAGCAAACAGGGTAACTATGGCTACACCTTC. The V call is TRBV28, the J call TRBJ1-2, with D possibly being TRBD1 (6 bases). Trimming left V 7 bases short and J 1 base short, with 7 bases between. This CDR3 spans 12 amino acids. Germline V gene sequence: CDR1 MDHEN, CDR2 SYDVKM.